What follows are 21 T cell receptor beta chains derived from one specimen sequenced in a study of T cell therapy after organ transplantation. No cognate antigen is known for these TCRs. Indicated time point: 4-8 weeks after completion of therapy. Sequencing was performed with immunoSEQ multiplex PCR; in TCRdb, only in-frame clones are kept and a portion is missing. The sample has a few thousand clones, 55% to 75% seen once. Sequenced material: CD8+ T cells from blood, taken after autologous CMV-specific T cell therapy. These receptors were collected from a human patient who had received a solid organ transplant and had CMV disease. The T cells may partly be graft donor cells.

The V call is TRBV6-5, the J call TRBJ2-3, with D maybe TRBD2 (6 bases). CDR1 and CDR2 from the germline V gene are MNHEY and SVGAGI. The V end was cut by 3 bases, the J end by 4 bases, with 17 bases between. The CDR3 contains 16 residues. The CDR3 DNA sequence: TGTGCCAGCAGTTATGGGGAGGTCCTAAGCGCAGATACGCAGTATTTT. It specifies CASSYGEVLSADTQYF.

On this clone: The same CDR3 can be traced to other DNA sequences in this sample. V and J are TRBV27 and TRBJ2-7; maybe TRBD2 (6 bases). V lost 2 bases, J lost 10 bases, and 9 bases lay in between. CDR1 and CDR2 (germline): MNHEY, SMNVEV (reference sequence). This CDR3 is 11 amino acids long. The CDR3 sequence is CASSLGGEQYF. The CDR3 DNA is TGTGCCAGCAGTTTAGGCGGGGAACAGTACTTC.

The chain is built from TRBV5-6 and TRBJ1-4; TRBD1 matches 7 bases. The CDR3 extends over 16 amino acids. CDR1 and CDR2 from the germline V gene are SGHDT and YYEEEE. V trimming: 5 bases; J trimming: 5 bases; junction bases outside the gene matches: 12. The CDR3 reads CASSLPSGTVNEKLFF. In DNA, the CDR3 is TGTGCCAGCAGTCTTCCTTCCGGGACAGTCAATGAAAAACTGTTTTTT.

V is TRBV2 and J is TRBJ2-7; 7 positions agree with TRBD2. V trimming: 4 bases; J trimming: 4 bases; junction bases outside the gene matches: 7. Germline CDR1 SNHLY, CDR2 FYNNEI. CDR3 length: 14 amino acids. The chain's CDR3 is CASSGGGVVYEQYF. Here the CDR3 DNA reads TGTGCCAGCAGTGGTGGGGGGGTTGTATACGAGCAGTACTTC.

The V call is TRBV11-2, the J call TRBJ2-1; D remains ambiguous. Trimming pared 0 bases from V and 9 bases from J, leaving 3 bases between. The CDR3 contains 11 residues. CDR1 and CDR2 from the germline V gene are SGHAT and FQNNGV. This chain's CDR3 is CASSLETEQFF. CDR3 in DNA: TGTGCCAGCAGCTTAGAAACTGAGCAGTTCTTC.

V is TRBV19 and J is TRBJ2-1; 7 nucleotides align to TRBD2. J gave up 0 bases and V 4 bases, and 3 bases lay outside the gene matches. Germline V gene sequence: CDR1 LNHDA, CDR2 SQIVND (reference sequence). The CDR3 has 15 residues. CDR3 nucleotides: TGTGCCAGTAGTACCGGCGGGAGCTCCTACAATGAGCAGTTCTTC. Translating it yields CASSTGGSSYNEQFF. Full variable domain (rest looked up from reference TRBV19 and TRBJ2-1): DGGITQSPKYLFRKEGQNVTLSCEQNLNHDAMYWYRQDPGQGLRLIYYSQIVNDFQKGDIAEGYSVSREKKESFPLTVTSAQKNPTAFYLCASSTGGSSYNEQFFGPGTRLTVL.

The CDR3 region has the DNA TGTGCCAGCAGCCGGAGGGCCGTCTACAATGAGCAGTTCTTC. The encoded protein is CASSRRAVYNEQFF. This sequence joins TRBV28 and TRBJ2-1, with D possibly matching TRBD2 (6 bases). The CDR3 runs to 14 residues. Germline CDR1 is MDHEN and CDR2 is SYDVKM. Trimming took off 6 bases at V and 3 bases at J, with 12 bases between the two ends.

The rearrangement joins TRBV28 to TRBJ2-5; D may be TRBD1 (5 bases). Trimming pared 4 bases from V and 3 bases from J, leaving 18 bases between. The CDR3 is made up of 16 amino acids. The germline V gene has CDR1 MDHEN and CDR2 SYDVKM. The CDR3 DNA is TGTGCCAGCAGTTCCACTCTCCTGGGCAGGGAAGAGACCCAGTACTTC. It is translated as CASSSTLLGREETQYF.

J is TRBJ1-5 and V is TRBV7-8; D gene unclear. V was trimmed by 3 bases and J by 0 bases, leaving 12 bases between them. Per the germline V gene, CDR1 is SGHVS and CDR2 is FQNEAQ. CDR3 size: 16 residues. In DNA form, the CDR3 reads TGTGCCAGCAGCTTTGGGAGGCAGACTAGCAATCAGCCCCAGCATTTT. Translated: CASSFGRQTSNQPQHF.

The chain links TRBV6-1 to TRBJ1-1; no firm D call. The V and J ends lost 6 bases and 4 bases respectively, with 12 bases between them. Per the germline V gene, CDR1 is MNHNS and CDR2 is SASEGT. The CDR3 has 13 amino acids. The CDR3 here is CASRNSGGTEAFF. DNA for the CDR3: TGTGCCAGCAGGAATAGCGGTGGCACTGAAGCTTTCTTT.

The chain uses TRBV2 and TRBJ1-1; TRBD1 might be the D (5 bases). Trimming took 3 bases from V and 4 from J, leaving 12 bases between them. Germline CDR1 SNHLY, CDR2 FYNNEI. CDR3 size: 14 residues. The CDR3: CASSDKGMSTEAFF. The CDR3 coding sequence is TGTGCCAGCAGTGATAAGGGGATGAGCACTGAAGCTTTCTTT.

The chain employs TRBV27 and TRBJ2-5; TRBD2 might be the D (5 bases). V gave up 7 bases and J gave up 8 bases, with 14 bases separating them. Germline V gene lookup returns CDR1 MNHEY and CDR2 SMNVEV (reference sequence). This CDR3 region has 12 residues. CDR3 nucleotide sequence: TGTGCCAGCACCACCGGAGGAGGAACCCAGTACTTC. Translation: CASTTGGGTQYF.

Here the CDR3 reads CAISESDRPGKLDPPDTQYF. As DNA, the CDR3 is TGTGCCATCAGTGAGTCGGACAGGCCGGGCAAGCTAGATCCTCCCGATACGCAGTATTTT. The V call is TRBV10-3, the J call TRBJ2-3; 7 bases are a match to TRBD1. This CDR3 has 20 residues. Germline CDR1 is ENHRY and CDR2 is SYGVKD. Germline trimming cut 0 bases from V and 6 bases from J; bases unmatched to any gene: 21.

Of note for this clone: One end of the junction does not line up with germline, which may come from a read error. The sample contains more than one DNA sequence encoding this CDR3. V is TRBV5-4 and J is TRBJ1-2; the match to TRBD1 covers 7 bases. Germline V CDR1 and CDR2: SGHNT, YYREEE (reference sequence). This CDR3 region has 16 residues. The CDR3 DNA reads TGCGCCAGCAGGCCGGATCAGACAGGGTCAAACTATGGCTACACCTTC. This gives the protein CASRPDQTGSNYGYTF.

V usage is TRBV4-2 and J usage is TRBJ2-6; no definite D call. The germline V and J ends were trimmed by 5 bases and 5 bases, with 19 bases remaining between them. The germline V gene encodes CDR1 LGHNA and CDR2 YNFKEQ. This CDR3 region has 17 residues. This chain's CDR3 is CASSVARLQSRANVLTF. The CDR3 bases are TGTGCCAGCAGCGTAGCAAGGTTACAAAGTCGGGCCAACGTCCTGACTTTC.

The rearrangement joins TRBV5-8 to TRBJ1-1, with D possibly TRBD1 on 5 matching bases. In germline, CDR1 is SGHTS, CDR2 YDEGEE. CDR3 length: 14 residues. The V gene lost 4 bases and the J gene lost 5 bases, with 15 bases spanning the gap. CDR3 in amino acids: CASSLPGVHTEAFF. The CDR3 DNA reads TGTGCCAGCAGCCTCCCGGGGGTTCATACTGAAGCTTTCTTT.

The chain uses TRBV6-5 and TRBJ1-1; TRBD1 might be the D (5 bases). Germline V CDR1 and CDR2: MNHEY, SVGAGI. V lost 9 bases and J 5 bases, leaving 13 bases between the germline ends. CDR3 length: 12 amino acids. CDR3 amino acids: CASGGVGTEAFF. The DNA for the CDR3 is TGTGCCAGTGGAGGGGTGGGAACTGAAGCTTTCTTT.

The rearrangement links TRBV13 to TRBJ1-1; 7 bases align to TRBD1. CDR1 and CDR2 from the germline V gene are PRHDT and FYEKMQ (reference sequence). There are 17 residues in the CDR3. V trimming: 2 bases; J trimming: 6 bases; junction bases outside the gene matches: 15. The CDR3 loop reads CASSLLGTASPNAEAFF. DNA of the CDR3: TGTGCCAGCAGCTTATTAGGGACAGCGAGTCCCAACGCTGAAGCTTTCTTT.

This rearrangement joins TRBV4-1 to TRBJ2-5; 7 bases align to TRBD2. This CDR3 spans 16 amino acids. Germline trimming cut 5 bases from V and 5 bases from J; bases unmatched to any gene: 14. Germline-derived CDR1 and CDR2 are MGHRA and YSYEKL. The CDR3 region is CASSDSSGLPGETQYF. In DNA form, the CDR3 reads TGCGCCAGCAGCGATTCTAGCGGACTCCCGGGGGAGACCCAGTACTTC.

The J gene is TRBJ1-2, the V gene TRBV28, with D possibly matching TRBD1 (6 bases). There are 16 residues in the CDR3. V lost 5 bases and J lost 0, with 16 bases in between. Germline values: CDR1 MDHEN, CDR2 SYDVKM. CDR3 in amino acids: CASSGRGDGPNYGYTF. The CDR3 DNA reads TGTGCCAGCAGTGGAAGGGGGGACGGACCTAACTATGGCTACACCTTC.

The chain carries TRBV6-1 and TRBJ1-3, with a tentative D call TRBD1 (5 bases). The CDR3 is 15 amino acids. V was cut by 1 base and J by 8 bases, with 15 bases left in between. The germline CDR1 and CDR2 sequences are MNHNS and SASEGT. In nucleotides, the CDR3 is TGTGCCAGCAGTGAAGTGGGGCCCGGGCGTGACACCATATATTTT. Translated: CASSEVGPGRDTIYF.